This paragraph reports one T cell receptor beta chain. No antigen is known for it. The sample originates from a study of CD8 T cells in ankylosing spondylitis. Overall study findings and caveats: Characteristic of ankylosing spondylitis blood, it appeared, was a TCR beta motif comprising about eight highly homologous variants.

In making TCR beta libraries, quantitative 5'-RACE with molecular barcodes was used. TCRdb processed the 5' RACE reads anew with MiXCR; each CDR3 protein has one entry. The sample consists of over 400,000 distinct CDR3 sequences, roughly 26% of them appearing once. The sample comprised blood, either unsorted or a sorted T cell fraction (not recorded which). This clonotype originated in a male donor with ankylosing spondylitis.

CDR3 residues: CATQCRAGEGNTQYF. Here the CDR3 DNA reads TGTGCCACCCAATGCCGCGCGGGAGAGGGAAATACGCAGTATTTT. This rearrangement joins TRBV6-1 to TRBJ2-3, with 7 bases that match TRBD2. The CDR3 is 15 residues long. V was clipped by 10 bases and J by 7 bases; unmatched bases: 17. Germline CDR1 and CDR2: MNHNS and SASEGT.